What follows are 3 T cell receptor beta chains derived from one specimen sequenced in a study of OX40 agonist ivuxolimab in advanced cancers. The table came from immunoSEQ multiplex PCR; TCRdb's copy has only in-frame clones and leaves some out. Among around 39,000 clones, roughly 82% were seen once, and the ten largest hold around 2%. The sequenced sample was CD4+ or CD8+ T cells sorted from blood, obtained in a trial of the OX40 agonist ivuxolimab. The source of these receptors is an adult with an advanced solid tumor such as melanoma, head and neck, liver or kidney cancer.

This rearrangement joins TRBV29-1 to TRBJ2-5; D perhaps matches TRBD2 (6 bases). V was shortened by 7 bases and J by 2 bases, with 14 bases between the two germline ends. The V gene's germline CDR1 is SQVTM and CDR2 ANQGSEA. The CDR3 sequence is 13 residues long. CDR3 DNA: TGCAGCGGCTCCGGCGGGGCGCAAGAGACCCAGTACTTC. Residues: CSGSGGAQETQYF.

The V and J genes are TRBV7-9 and TRBJ1-2; D is ambiguous. There are 13 residues in the CDR3. CDR1 and CDR2 from the germline V gene are SEHNR and FQNEAQ (reference sequence). The V end lost 2 bases, the J end lost 2 bases, and 6 bases lay between the germline ends. The CDR3 is CASSLRENYGYTF. In nucleotides, the CDR3 is TGTGCCAGCAGCTTAAGAGAGAACTATGGCTACACCTTC.

The chain has TRBV9 and TRBJ1-4, with D uncertain. V was cut by 3 bases and J by 5 bases, with 14 bases left in between. The germline gives CDR1 SGDLS, CDR2 YYNGEE. This CDR3 contains 15 residues. The CDR3 nucleotides are TGTGCCAGCAGCGGCGAGGGAGCAGTCAATGAAAAACTGTTTTTT. Translating gives CASSGEGAVNEKLFF.